These T cell receptor beta chains were read from a single sample in a study of T-cell reconstitution after alpha-beta-depleted transplantation in children. MiXCR was run by TCRdb on the PCR reads, yielding one entry per CDR3 protein. The sample lists 300,000 to 350,000 distinct CDR3 sequences, around 15% occurring once. The sequences come from PBMCs, mostly from graft donor cells, collected 360 days after TCRalphabeta/CD19-depleted stem cell transplant. These receptors all come from a male patient under 10 years old who had a stem cell transplant for acute lymphoblastic leukemia, so the T cells may come from the graft donor. Both conserved end residues are part of each CDR3. A D gene is named only where the DNA matches it firmly. Clone size is shown for a subset of rows, as once, few, many or a class of expanded clone.

CDR3 protein	CDR3 DNA	J gene	V gene	clone size	D gene
CASSPFGTPLNEQFF	TGTGCCAGCAGTCCATTCGGGACCCCATTGAATGAGCAGTTCTTC	TRBJ2-1	TRBV12-3/TRBV12-4	NA	NA
CATSRDSGSSLGAKNIQYF	TGTGCCACCAGCAGAGATTCCGGTAGTAGCCTAGGGGCCAAAAACATTCAGTACTTC	TRBJ2-4	TRBV15	NA	NA
CSVEARSLNTEAFF	TGCAGCGTTGAAGCGCGGTCCCTCAACACTGAAGCTTTCTTT	TRBJ1-1	TRBV29-1	NA	NA
CASSEAGSGSGNTIYF	TGTGCCAGCAGTGAAGCTGGCAGCGGCTCTGGAAACACCATATATTTT	TRBJ1-3	TRBV6-1	NA	NA
CASGGFEGYNEQFF	TGTGCCAGCGGGGGGTTTGAGGGATACAATGAGCAGTTCTTC	TRBJ2-1	TRBV28	few	NA
CASSPYRVPLHQPQHF	TGTGCCAGCAGCCCCTACAGGGTCCCCCTTCATCAGCCCCAGCATTTT	TRBJ1-5	TRBV7-8	NA	NA
CASSVTTSGKRVRNEQFF	TGTGCCAGCAGCGTTACGACTAGCGGGAAGAGGGTTAGGAATGAGCAGTTCTTC	TRBJ2-1	TRBV9	few	TRBD2
CASSFGWQEVHEQFF	TGTGCCAGCAGTTTCGGGTGGCAGGAGGTGCATGAGCAGTTCTTC	TRBJ2-1	TRBV12-3/TRBV12-4	few	NA
CASSLASAAYEQYF	TGTGCCAGCAGCTTAGCGTCGGCAGCTTACGAGCAGTACTTC	TRBJ2-7	TRBV7-2	NA	NA
CASSGMYDPFYEQYF	TGTGCCAGCAGTGGAATGTACGACCCTTTCTACGAGCAGTACTTC	TRBJ2-7	TRBV2	NA	NA
CASSPSHSYNEQFF	TGTGCCAGTTCTCCTAGCCACTCCTACAATGAGCAGTTCTTC	TRBJ2-1	TRBV7-3	many	NA
CASSPGDLHEKLFF	TGTGCCAGCAGCCCAGGGGACCTCCATGAAAAACTGTTTTTT	TRBJ1-4	TRBV5-5	NA	NA
CASSLGLAKLAETQYF	TGTGCCAGCAGCCTTGGACTAGCGAAACTGGCAGAGACCCAGTACTTC	TRBJ2-5	TRBV11-2	few	TRBD2
CAIRDPTSTDTQYF	TGTGCCATCAGAGACCCAACTAGCACAGATACGCAGTATTTT	TRBJ2-3	TRBV10-3	NA	NA
CASSLRLRVKSNTGELFF	TGTGCCAGCAGCTTACGGTTGCGGGTTAAATCGAACACCGGGGAGCTGTTTTTT	TRBJ2-2	TRBV11-2	NA	NA
CSVRGGNTEAFF	TGCAGCGTTCGGGGCGGGAACACTGAAGCTTTCTTT	TRBJ1-1	TRBV29-1	many	NA
CSARGTSGNHEQYF	TGCAGTGCTAGAGGGACTAGCGGGAACCACGAGCAGTACTTC	TRBJ2-7	TRBV20-1	many	TRBD2
CATSRGYDRLLAKDSYNEQFF	TGTGCCACCAGCAGAGGTTACGACAGACTATTAGCGAAAGACTCCTACAATGAGCAGTTCTTC	TRBJ2-1	TRBV15	NA	NA
CASSYWAGELFF	TGTGCCAGCAGTTACTGGGCCGGGGAGCTGTTTTTT	TRBJ2-2	TRBV6-6	NA	NA
CASRLYRGPLLNTEAFF	TGTGCCAGCAGACTATACAGGGGGCCCCTCCTGAACACTGAAGCTTTCTTT	TRBJ1-1	TRBV11-2	few	TRBD1
CASSQGWSSSYEQYF	TGCGCCAGCAGCCAAGGTTGGAGTAGCTCCTACGAGCAGTACTTC	TRBJ2-7	TRBV4-3	few	NA
CSARVLAEVGDTQYF	TGCAGTGCTAGGGTTCTAGCGGAGGTAGGAGATACGCAGTATTTT	TRBJ2-3	TRBV20-1	few	TRBD2
CAISGNLGGQGSYEQYF	TGTGCCATCAGTGGTAACCTGGGAGGACAGGGCTCCTACGAGCAGTACTTC	TRBJ2-7	TRBV10-3	many	TRBD1
CSAREDRAETGELFF	TGCAGCGCCAGAGAGGACAGGGCTGAGACCGGGGAGCTGTTTTTT	TRBJ2-2	TRBV29-1	many	TRBD1
CASSQDSGRGTPLAGASYEQYF	TGCGCCAGCAGCCAAGATAGCGGCAGGGGGACACCCTTAGCGGGAGCCTCCTACGAGCAGTACTTC	TRBJ2-7	TRBV4-1	NA	TRBD2
CASTPGGTDNQPQHF	TGTGCCAGCACCCCTGGCGGGACTGACAATCAGCCCCAGCATTTT	TRBJ1-5	TRBV12-3/TRBV12-4	few	NA
CASSLGRRTNEQFF	TGTGCCAGCAGTCTCGGTAGGAGAACCAATGAGCAGTTCTTC	TRBJ2-1	TRBV28	NA	NA
CASSQAWGTSYEQYF	TGTGCCAGCAGCCAAGCGTGGGGGACCTCCTACGAGCAGTACTTC	TRBJ2-7	TRBV3-1	few	NA
CASSPEPTSGIGGGELFF	TGTGCCAGCAGCCCCGAGCCGACTAGCGGGATTGGGGGCGGGGAGCTGTTTTTT	TRBJ2-2	TRBV4-2	few	TRBD2
CASSFFGDTQYF	TGTGCCAGCAGCTTTTTCGGAGATACGCAGTATTTT	TRBJ2-3	TRBV7-9	few	NA
CASSPGEGTPLHF	TGTGCCAGCTCACCAGGGGAAGGGACACCCCTCCACTTT	TRBJ1-6	TRBV18	few	NA
CASSPDGGGRNIQYF	TGCGCCAGCAGCCCGGACGGGGGTGGGAGGAACATTCAGTACTTC	TRBJ2-4	TRBV5-1	many	NA
CASRAGTGRTGELFF	TGTGCCAGCAGGGCGGGGACAGGGAGGACCGGGGAGCTGTTTTTT	TRBJ2-2	TRBV12-3/TRBV12-4	many	TRBD1
CASAYGSSYNEQFF	TGTGCCAGCGCCTACGGGAGTTCCTACAATGAGCAGTTCTTC	TRBJ2-1	TRBV18	NA	NA
CASSPWTRDRAGEQYF	TGCGCCAGCAGCCCTTGGACCCGGGACAGGGCTGGCGAGCAGTACTTC	TRBJ2-7	TRBV5-1	NA	TRBD1
CASSFGPAQEYEQYF	TGCGCCAGCAGCTTTGGCCCCGCACAGGAGTACGAGCAGTACTTC	TRBJ2-7	TRBV5-1	NA	NA
CASSLVGQPYGYTF	TGTGCCAGCAGCTTGGTTGGACAGCCCTATGGCTACACCTTC	TRBJ1-2	TRBV5-4	few	NA
CSARGTPSTDTQYF	TGCAGCGCGAGAGGGACCCCTAGCACAGATACGCAGTATTTT	TRBJ2-3	TRBV29-1	NA	NA
CASSLTSSGANVLTF	TGTGCCAGCAGCTTGACCAGCTCTGGGGCCAACGTCCTGACTTTC	TRBJ2-6	TRBV7-9	NA	NA
CASSPSWAGMYEQFF	TGCGCCAGCAGCCCCTCCTGGGCGGGGATGTACGAGCAGTTCTTC	TRBJ2-1	TRBV4-3	many	NA